Shown below are 7 T cell receptor beta chains from a single sample sequenced in a study of T cell responses to AZD1222 COVID-19 vaccine. Clones were read by immunoSEQ multiplex PCR, and TCRdb kept only the in-frame ones, dropping some. The table lists around 270,000 clones, about 94% of them singletons. The source material was peripheral blood, sampled 28 days after the second AZD1222 dose. These receptors all come from an adult who received the AZD1222 COVID-19 vaccine.

The chain has TRBV28 and TRBJ2-3; TRBD2 is a possible D gene (7 bases). The germline V gene has CDR1 MDHEN and CDR2 SYDVKM. This CDR3 has 14 residues. Trimming left V 7 bases short and J 3 bases short, with 14 bases between. CDR3 sequence: CASTPGGQTDTQYF. The CDR3 DNA follows: TGTGCCAGCACCCCGGGGGGCCAGACAGATACGCAGTATTTT.

The V call is TRBV2, the J call TRBJ1-2; D not certain. CDR3 size: 18 residues. The V end was cut by 4 bases, the J end by 4 bases, with 25 bases between. CDR1 is SNHLY and CDR2 is FYNNEI in the germline V gene. The CDR3 region has the DNA TGTGCCAGCAGTGCGTCTTTCGAGGTGAATAGGCGGACCTATGGCTACACCTTC. It encodes CASSASFEVNRRTYGYTF. Full variable domain (outside the CDR3, taken from reference TRBV2 and TRBJ1-2): EPEVTQTPSHQVTQMGQEVILRCVPISNHLYFYWYRQILGQKVEFLVSFYNNEISEKSEIFDDQFSVERPDGSNFTLKIRSTKLEDSAMYFCASSASFEVNRRTYGYTFGSGTRLTVV.

The chain joins TRBV28 to TRBJ2-4; D call uncertain. This CDR3 region has 11 residues. Trimming shortened V by 8 bases and J by 6 bases, and 8 bases separated the two germline ends. Germline CDR1 and CDR2: MDHEN and SYDVKM. The CDR3 bases are TGTGCCAGCCGGCAGCTAAACATTCAGTACTTC. Amino acid sequence: CASRQLNIQYF.

This chain links TRBV5-1 with TRBJ1-1; D is uncertain. The V end lost 0 bases, the J end lost 5 bases, and 2 bases lay between the germline ends. This CDR3 region has 11 residues. Germline V gene lookup returns CDR1 SGHRS and CDR2 YFSETQ. CDR3 in DNA: TGCGCCAGCAGCTTGGGAACTGAAGCTTTCTTT. Translating it yields CASSLGTEAFF.

The chain couples TRBV25-1 to TRBJ1-6; D call uncertain. Trimming removed 3 bases from V and 6 bases from J, with 0 bases in between. CDR3 length: 11 residues. Germline CDR1 MGHDK, CDR2 SYGVNS. The DNA of the CDR3 is TGTGCCAGCAGTGATAATTCACCCCTCCACTTT. Its translation is CASSDNSPLHF.

The rearrangement uses TRBV27 and TRBJ2-7, with a tentative D call TRBD2 (6 bases). The CDR3 totals 16 residues. Germline assignment: CDR1 MNHEY and CDR2 SMNVEV (reference sequence). V gave up 1 base and J gave up 0 bases, with 13 bases separating them. This CDR3 is CASSLFAGLSSYEQYF. The CDR3 DNA follows: TGTGCCAGCAGTTTATTTGCGGGGCTAAGCTCCTACGAGCAGTACTTC.

This chain links TRBV29-1 with TRBJ2-7, with D tentatively TRBD2 (6 bases). The ends were cut back, 4 bases at V and 1 base at J, with 11 bases in the middle. Germline CDR1 is SQVTM and CDR2 is ANQGSEA. The CDR3 covers 13 residues. The chain's CDR3 is CSVVASASYEQYF. CDR3 nucleotide sequence: TGCAGCGTTGTTGCTAGCGCGTCCTACGAGCAGTACTTC.